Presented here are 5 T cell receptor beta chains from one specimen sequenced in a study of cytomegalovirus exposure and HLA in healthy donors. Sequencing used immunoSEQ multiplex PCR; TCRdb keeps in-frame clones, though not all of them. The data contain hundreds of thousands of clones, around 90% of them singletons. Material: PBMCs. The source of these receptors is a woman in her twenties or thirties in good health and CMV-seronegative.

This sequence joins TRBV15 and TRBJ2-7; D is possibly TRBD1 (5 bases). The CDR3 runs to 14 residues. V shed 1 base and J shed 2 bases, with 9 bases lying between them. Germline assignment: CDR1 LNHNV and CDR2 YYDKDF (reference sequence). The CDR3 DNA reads TGTGCCACCAGCAGAGCCGGCAGGGCCTACGAGCAGTACTTC. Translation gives CATSRAGRAYEQYF.

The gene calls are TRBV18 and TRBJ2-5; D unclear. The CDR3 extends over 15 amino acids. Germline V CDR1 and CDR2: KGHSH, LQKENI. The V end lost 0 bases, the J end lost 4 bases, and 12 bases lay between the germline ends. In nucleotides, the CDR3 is TGTGCCAGCTCACCACCGTTGGGGAAGGGAGAGACCCAGTACTTC. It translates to CASSPPLGKGETQYF.

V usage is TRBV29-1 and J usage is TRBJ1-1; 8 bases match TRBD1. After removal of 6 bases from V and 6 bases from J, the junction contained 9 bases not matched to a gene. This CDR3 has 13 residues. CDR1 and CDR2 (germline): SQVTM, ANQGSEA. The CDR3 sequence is CSVQDRVYSEAFF. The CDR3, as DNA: TGCAGCGTCCAGGACAGGGTTTATTCTGAAGCTTTCTTT.

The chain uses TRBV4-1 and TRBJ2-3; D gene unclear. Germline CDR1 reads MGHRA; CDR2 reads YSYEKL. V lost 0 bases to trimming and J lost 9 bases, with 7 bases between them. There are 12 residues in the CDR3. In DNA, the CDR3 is TGCGCCAGCAGCCAAGAGGTGGGCACGCAGTATTTT. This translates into CASSQEVGTQYF.

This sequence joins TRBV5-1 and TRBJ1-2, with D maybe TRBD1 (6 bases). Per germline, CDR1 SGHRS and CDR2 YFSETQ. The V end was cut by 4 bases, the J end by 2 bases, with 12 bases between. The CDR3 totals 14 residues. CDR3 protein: CASSPDSANYGYTF. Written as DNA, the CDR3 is TGCGCCAGCAGCCCGGACAGTGCAAACTATGGCTACACCTTC.